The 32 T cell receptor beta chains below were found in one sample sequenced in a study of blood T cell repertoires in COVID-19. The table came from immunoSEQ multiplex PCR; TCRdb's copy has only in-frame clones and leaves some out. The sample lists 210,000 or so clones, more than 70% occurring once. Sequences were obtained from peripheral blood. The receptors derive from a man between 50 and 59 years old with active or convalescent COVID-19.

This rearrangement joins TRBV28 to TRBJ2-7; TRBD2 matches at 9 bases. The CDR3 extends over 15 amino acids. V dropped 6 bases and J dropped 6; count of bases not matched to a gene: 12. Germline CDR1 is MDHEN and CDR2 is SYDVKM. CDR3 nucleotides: TGTGCCAGCAGCCGGCGGCTAGCGGGAATCGGCGAGCAGTACTTC. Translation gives CASSRRLAGIGEQYF.

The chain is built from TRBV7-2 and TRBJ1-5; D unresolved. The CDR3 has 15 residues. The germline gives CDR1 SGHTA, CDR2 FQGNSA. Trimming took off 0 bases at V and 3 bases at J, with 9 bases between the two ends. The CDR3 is CASSLASRANQPQHF. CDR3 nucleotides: TGTGCCAGCAGCTTAGCCTCCCGAGCCAATCAGCCCCAGCATTTT.

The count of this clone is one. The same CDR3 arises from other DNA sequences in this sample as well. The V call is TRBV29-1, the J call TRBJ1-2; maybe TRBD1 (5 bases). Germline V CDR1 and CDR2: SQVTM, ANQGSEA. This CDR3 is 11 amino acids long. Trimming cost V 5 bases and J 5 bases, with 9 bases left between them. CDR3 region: CSVQSGYGYTF. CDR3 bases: TGCAGCGTTCAGTCAGGGTATGGCTACACCTTC.

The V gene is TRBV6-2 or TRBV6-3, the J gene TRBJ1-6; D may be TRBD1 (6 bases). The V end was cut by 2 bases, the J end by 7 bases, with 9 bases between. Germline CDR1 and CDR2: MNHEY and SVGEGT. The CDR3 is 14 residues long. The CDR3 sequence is CASSYSQGNSPLHF. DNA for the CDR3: TGTGCCAGCAGTTACAGCCAGGGGAATTCACCCCTCCACTTT.

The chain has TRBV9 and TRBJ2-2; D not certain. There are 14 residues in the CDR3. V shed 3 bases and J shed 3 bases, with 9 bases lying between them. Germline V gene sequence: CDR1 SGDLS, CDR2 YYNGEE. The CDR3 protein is CASSARRDTGELFF. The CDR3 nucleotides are TGTGCCAGCAGCGCCCGTAGAGACACCGGGGAGCTGTTTTTT.

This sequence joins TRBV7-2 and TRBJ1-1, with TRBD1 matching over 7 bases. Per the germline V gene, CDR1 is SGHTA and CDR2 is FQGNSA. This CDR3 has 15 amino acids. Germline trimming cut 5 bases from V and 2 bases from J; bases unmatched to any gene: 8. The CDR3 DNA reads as TGTGCCAGCAGCCCGACAGGGTGGAGAAACACTGAAGCTTTCTTT. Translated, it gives CASSPTGWRNTEAFF.

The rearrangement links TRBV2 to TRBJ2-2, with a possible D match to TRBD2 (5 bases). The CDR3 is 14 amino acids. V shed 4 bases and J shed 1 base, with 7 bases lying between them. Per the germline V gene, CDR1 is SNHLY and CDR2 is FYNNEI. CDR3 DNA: TGTGCCAGCAGTGTTGAGGGGAACACCGGGGAGCTGTTTTTT. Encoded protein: CASSVEGNTGELFF.

The CDR3 region has the DNA TGTGCCAGCAGCCACCGAAGGTTAGCGGGAGTCGACCACGAGCAGTACTTC. Residues: CASSHRRLAGVDHEQYF. The chain combines TRBV3-1 (or the pseudogene TRBV3-2) with TRBJ2-7, with TRBD2 matching 9 bases. The CDR3 has 17 residues. The junction had 14 bases not matched to a gene; V was cut back by 3 bases and J by 5 bases. Germline V gene data show CDR1 as LGHDT and CDR2 as YNNKEL (reference sequence).

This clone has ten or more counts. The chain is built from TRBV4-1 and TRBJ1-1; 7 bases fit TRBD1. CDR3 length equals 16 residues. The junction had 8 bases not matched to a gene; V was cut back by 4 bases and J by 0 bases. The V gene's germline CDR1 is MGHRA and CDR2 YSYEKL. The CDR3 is CASSLGQVEMNTEAFF. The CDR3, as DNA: TGCGCCAGCAGCCTAGGACAGGTAGAGATGAACACTGAAGCTTTCTTT.

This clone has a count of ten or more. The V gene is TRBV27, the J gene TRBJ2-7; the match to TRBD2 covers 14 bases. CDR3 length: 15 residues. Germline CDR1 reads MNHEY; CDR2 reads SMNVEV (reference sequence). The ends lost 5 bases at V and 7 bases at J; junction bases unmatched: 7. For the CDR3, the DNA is TGTGCCAGCAGTCCCGGGACTAGCGGGAGAGAAGAGCAGTACTTC. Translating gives CASSPGTSGREEQYF.

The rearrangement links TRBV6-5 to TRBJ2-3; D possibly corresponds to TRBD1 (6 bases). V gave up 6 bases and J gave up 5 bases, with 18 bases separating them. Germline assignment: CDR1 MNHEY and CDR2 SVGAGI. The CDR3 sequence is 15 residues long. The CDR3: CASRSQRGYGDTQYF. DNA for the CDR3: TGTGCCAGCAGGTCACAGAGGGGGTATGGAGATACGCAGTATTTT.

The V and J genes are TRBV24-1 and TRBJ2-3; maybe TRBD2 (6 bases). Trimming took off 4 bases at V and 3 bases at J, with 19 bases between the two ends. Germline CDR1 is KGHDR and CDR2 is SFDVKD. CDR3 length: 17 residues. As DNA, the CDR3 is TGTGCCACCAGTGACACCTCCGGAGGGGAGAGGACAGATACGCAGTATTTT. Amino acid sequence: CATSDTSGGERTDTQYF.

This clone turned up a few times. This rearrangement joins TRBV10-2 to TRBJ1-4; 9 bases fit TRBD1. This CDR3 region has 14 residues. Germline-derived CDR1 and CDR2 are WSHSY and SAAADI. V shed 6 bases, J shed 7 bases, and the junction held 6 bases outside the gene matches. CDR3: CASRLDRGREKLFF. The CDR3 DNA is TGCGCCAGCAGGTTGGACAGGGGTCGTGAAAAACTGTTTTTT.

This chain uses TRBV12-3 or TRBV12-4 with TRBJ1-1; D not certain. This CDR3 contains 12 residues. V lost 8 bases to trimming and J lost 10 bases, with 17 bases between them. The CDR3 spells CASSRGIAGAFF. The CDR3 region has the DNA TGTGCCAGCTCCCGGGGTATAGCTGGAGCTTTCTTT.

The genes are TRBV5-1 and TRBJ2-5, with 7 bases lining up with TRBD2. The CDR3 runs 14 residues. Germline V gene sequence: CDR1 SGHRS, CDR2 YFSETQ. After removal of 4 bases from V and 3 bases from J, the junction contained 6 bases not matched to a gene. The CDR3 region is CASSPTSAKETQYF. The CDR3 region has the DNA TGCGCCAGCAGCCCCACTAGCGCAAAAGAGACCCAGTACTTC.

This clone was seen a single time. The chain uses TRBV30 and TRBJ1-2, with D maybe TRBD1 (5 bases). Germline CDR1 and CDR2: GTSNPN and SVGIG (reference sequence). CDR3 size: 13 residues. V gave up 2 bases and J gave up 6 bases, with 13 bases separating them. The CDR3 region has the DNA TGTGCCTGGAGTAGAGGGGAGGGCAATGGCTACACCTTC. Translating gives CAWSRGEGNGYTF.

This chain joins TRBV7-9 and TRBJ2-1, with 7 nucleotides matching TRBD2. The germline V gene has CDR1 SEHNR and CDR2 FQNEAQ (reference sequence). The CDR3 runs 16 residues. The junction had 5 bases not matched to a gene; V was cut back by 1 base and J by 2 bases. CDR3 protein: CASSLGGGAAYNEQFF. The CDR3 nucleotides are TGTGCCAGCAGCTTAGGGGGGGGAGCTGCCTACAATGAGCAGTTCTTC.

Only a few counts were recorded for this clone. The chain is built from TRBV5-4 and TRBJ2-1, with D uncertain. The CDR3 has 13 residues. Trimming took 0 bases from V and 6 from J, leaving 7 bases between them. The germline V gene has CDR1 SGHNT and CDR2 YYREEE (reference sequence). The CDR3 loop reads CASSLVPGNEQFF. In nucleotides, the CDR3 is TGTGCCAGCAGCTTGGTGCCGGGCAATGAGCAGTTCTTC.

As DNA, the CDR3 is TGTGCCAGCAGTCTCGACACGGCCAGCTCCTACGAGCAGTACTTC. It codes for CASSLDTASSYEQYF. J is TRBJ2-7 and V is TRBV27; D is unresolved. V was shortened by 5 bases and J by 0 bases, with 14 bases between the two germline ends. The germline gives CDR1 MNHEY, CDR2 SMNVEV (reference sequence). This CDR3 is built from 15 residues.

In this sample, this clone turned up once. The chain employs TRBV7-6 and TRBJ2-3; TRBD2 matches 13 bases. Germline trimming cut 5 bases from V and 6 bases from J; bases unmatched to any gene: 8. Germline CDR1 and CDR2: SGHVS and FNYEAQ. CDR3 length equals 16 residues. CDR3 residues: CASSARPTSGGDTQYF. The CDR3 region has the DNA TGTGCCAGCAGCGCACGCCCGACTAGCGGGGGGGATACGCAGTATTTT.

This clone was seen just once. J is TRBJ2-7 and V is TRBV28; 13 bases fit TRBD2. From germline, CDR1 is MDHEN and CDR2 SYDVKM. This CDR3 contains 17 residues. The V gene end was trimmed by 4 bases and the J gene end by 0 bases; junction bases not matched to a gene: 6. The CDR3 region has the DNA TGTGCCAGCAGTTGGGGGACTAGCGGGGATCTCTCCTACGAGCAGTACTTC. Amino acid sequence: CASSWGTSGDLSYEQYF.

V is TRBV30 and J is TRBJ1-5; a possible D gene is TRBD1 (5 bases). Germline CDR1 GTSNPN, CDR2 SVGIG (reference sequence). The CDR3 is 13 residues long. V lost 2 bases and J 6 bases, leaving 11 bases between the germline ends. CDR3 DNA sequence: TGTGCCTGGAGTACCCAGGGTTTTCAGCCCCAGCATTTT. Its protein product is CAWSTQGFQPQHF.

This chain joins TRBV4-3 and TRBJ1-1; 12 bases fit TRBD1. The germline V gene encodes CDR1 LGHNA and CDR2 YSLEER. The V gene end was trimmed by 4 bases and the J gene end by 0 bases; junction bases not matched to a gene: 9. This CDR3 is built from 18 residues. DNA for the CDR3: TGCGCCAGCAGCCTTGGGACAGGGGGCTCATCTTTGAACACTGAAGCTTTCTTT. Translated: CASSLGTGGSSLNTEAFF.

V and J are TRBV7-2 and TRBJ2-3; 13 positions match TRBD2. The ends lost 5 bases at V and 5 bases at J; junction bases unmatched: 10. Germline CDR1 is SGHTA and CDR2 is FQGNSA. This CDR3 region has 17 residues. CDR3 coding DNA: TGTGCCAGCAGCGGAACTAGCGGGGGGGCGGTGGGAGATACGCAGTATTTT. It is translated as CASSGTSGGAVGDTQYF. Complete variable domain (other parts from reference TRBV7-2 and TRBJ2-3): GAGVSQSPSNKVTEKGKDVELRCDPISGHTALYWYRQSLGQGLEFLIYFQGNSAPDKSGLPSDRFSAERTGGSVSTLTIQRTQQEDSAVYLCASSGTSGGAVGDTQYFGPGTRLTVL.

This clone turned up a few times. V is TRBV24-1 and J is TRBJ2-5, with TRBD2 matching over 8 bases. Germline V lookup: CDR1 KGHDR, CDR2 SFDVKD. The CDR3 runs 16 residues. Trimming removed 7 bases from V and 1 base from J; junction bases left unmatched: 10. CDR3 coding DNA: TGTGCCACCAGCGCTCGGGGGGGGAGCCTCCAAGAGACCCAGTACTTC. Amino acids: CATSARGGSLQETQYF.

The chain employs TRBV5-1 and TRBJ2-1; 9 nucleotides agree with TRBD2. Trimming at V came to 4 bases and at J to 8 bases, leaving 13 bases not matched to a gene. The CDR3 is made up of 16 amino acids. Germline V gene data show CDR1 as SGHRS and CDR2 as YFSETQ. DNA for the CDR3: TGCGCCAGCAGCCAGTACCTTAGCGGGAGAGTCGATGAGCAGTTCTTC. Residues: CASSQYLSGRVDEQFF.

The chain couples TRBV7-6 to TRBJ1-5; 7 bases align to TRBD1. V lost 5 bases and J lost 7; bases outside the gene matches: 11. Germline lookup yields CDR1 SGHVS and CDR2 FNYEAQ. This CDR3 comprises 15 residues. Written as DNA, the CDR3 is TGTGCCAGCAGCCCCGAACAGGGGCCAGGCCAGCCCCAGCATTTT. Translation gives CASSPEQGPGQPQHF.

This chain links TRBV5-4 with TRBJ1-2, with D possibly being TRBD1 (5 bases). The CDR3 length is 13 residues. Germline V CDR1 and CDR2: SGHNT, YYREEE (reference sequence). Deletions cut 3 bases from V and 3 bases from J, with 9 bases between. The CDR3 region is CASSSARDYGYTF. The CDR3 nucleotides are TGTGCCAGCAGCTCCGCCAGGGACTATGGCTACACCTTC.

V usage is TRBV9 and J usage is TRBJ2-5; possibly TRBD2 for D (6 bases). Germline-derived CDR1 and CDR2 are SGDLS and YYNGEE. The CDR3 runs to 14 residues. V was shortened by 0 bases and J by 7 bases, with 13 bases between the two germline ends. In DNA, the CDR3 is TGTGCCAGCAGCGTAGTTGAGGTGGAGGGGACCCAGTACTTC. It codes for CASSVVEVEGTQYF.

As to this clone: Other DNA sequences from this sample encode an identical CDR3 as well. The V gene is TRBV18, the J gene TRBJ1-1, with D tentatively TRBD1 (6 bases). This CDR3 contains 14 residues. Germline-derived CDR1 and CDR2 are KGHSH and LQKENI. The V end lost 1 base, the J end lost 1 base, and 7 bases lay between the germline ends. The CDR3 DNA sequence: TGTGCCAGCTCACCACTGGACAGGAACACTGAAGCTTTCTTT. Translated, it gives CASSPLDRNTEAFF.

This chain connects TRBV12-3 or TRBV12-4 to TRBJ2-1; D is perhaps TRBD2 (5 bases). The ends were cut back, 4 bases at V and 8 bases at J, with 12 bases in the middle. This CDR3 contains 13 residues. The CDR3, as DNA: TGTGCCAGCAGTTCTAGTTTGCGGGATGAGCAGTTCTTC. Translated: CASSSSLRDEQFF.

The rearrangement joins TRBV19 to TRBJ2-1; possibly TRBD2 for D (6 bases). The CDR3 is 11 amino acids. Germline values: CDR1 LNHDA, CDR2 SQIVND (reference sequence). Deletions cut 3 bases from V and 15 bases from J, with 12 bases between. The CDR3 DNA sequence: TGTGCCAGTAGTATCGGGGGTATGGGGTTCTTC. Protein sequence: CASSIGGMGFF.